What follows are 10 T cell receptor beta chains derived from one specimen sequenced in a study of control samples from healthy donors and cancer patients. Clones were sequenced by immunoSEQ multiplex PCR, and TCRdb holds only the in-frame ones, with some missing. The top ten hold more than 1.5% of the sample, which has 120,000 or so clones, around 93% seen once. Sequencing was done on a sample of PBMCs. These receptors all stem from a man in his fifties with head and neck cancer.

V gene TRBV3-1 (or the pseudogene TRBV3-2) combines with J gene TRBJ1-4; 7 nucleotides align to TRBD1. Looked up from germline, CDR1 is LGHDT and CDR2 is YNNKEL (reference sequence). The CDR3 is 18 residues long. J lost 0 bases, V lost 0 bases, and 7 bases had no gene match. The CDR3 sequence is CASSQDLGTAATNEKLFF. In DNA form, the CDR3 reads TGTGCCAGCAGCCAAGATCTCGGGACAGCAGCAACTAATGAAAAACTGTTTTTT.

The chain employs TRBV28 and TRBJ2-2; TRBD1 might be the D (6 bases). The CDR3 spans 15 residues. Per the germline V gene, CDR1 is MDHEN and CDR2 is SYDVKM. The V and J ends lost 6 bases and 1 base respectively, with 12 bases between them. CDR3 region: CASSLTGWNTGELFF. The CDR3, as DNA: TGTGCCAGCAGCCTGACAGGCTGGAACACCGGGGAGCTGTTTTTT.

This clone was observed a single time. CDR3 coding DNA: TGTGCCAGCAGTCTCCAGGGGCCAGCTGAAGCTTTCTTT. As protein: CASSLQGPAEAFF. V is TRBV12-3 or TRBV12-4 and J is TRBJ1-1, with a possible D match to TRBD1 (6 bases). The CDR3 is 13 residues long. Trimming took off 5 bases at V and 6 bases at J, with 13 bases between the two ends.

The chain has TRBV7-2 and TRBJ2-3; D is uncertain. The CDR3 runs to 14 residues. Germline assignment: CDR1 SGHTA and CDR2 FQGNSA. V lost 1 base and J lost 3, with 8 bases in between. CDR3 nucleotide sequence: TGTGCCAGCAGCTTAGGTTCAGGAACAGATACGCAGTATTTT. It encodes CASSLGSGTDTQYF.

J is TRBJ2-7 and V is TRBV4-2; weak D call: TRBD1 (6 bases). CDR3 size: 13 residues. CDR1 and CDR2 from the germline V gene are LGHNA and YNFKEQ. Trimming took off 6 bases at V and 2 bases at J, with 11 bases between the two ends. CDR3 residues: CASSPGQTYEQYF. The CDR3 bases are TGTGCCAGCAGTCCGGGACAAACCTACGAGCAGTACTTC.

V usage is TRBV19 and J usage is TRBJ2-2; the D call may be TRBD1 or TRBD2 (5 bases each). The germline V gene encodes CDR1 LNHDA and CDR2 SQIVND (reference sequence). The CDR3 has 15 residues. V shed 7 bases and J shed 3 bases, with 15 bases lying between them. This CDR3 is CASTLGAIDTGELFF. The DNA of the CDR3 is TGTGCCAGTACCCTCGGGGCCATTGACACCGGGGAGCTGTTTTTT.

The chain uses TRBV5-4 and TRBJ2-2, with TRBD1 identical over 7 bases. J was trimmed by 4 bases and V by 0 bases; bases with no gene match: 6. The CDR3 covers 16 residues. CDR1 and CDR2 from the germline V gene are SGHNT and YYREEE (reference sequence). The CDR3 DNA reads TGTGCCAGCAGCTTGGCCAAGGGGGCGGTCACCGGGGAGCTGTTTTTT. Translating gives CASSLAKGAVTGELFF.

The chain combines TRBV27 with TRBJ2-3; the match to TRBD2 covers 11 bases. The ends lost 4 bases at V and 5 bases at J; junction bases unmatched: 8. This CDR3 is 16 amino acids long. The germline CDR1 and CDR2 sequences are MNHEY and SMNVEV (reference sequence). CDR3 in DNA: TGTGCCAGCAGTTACGGTAGCGGGGGGGCCATAGATACGCAGTATTTT. Its protein is CASSYGSGGAIDTQYF.

This clone has a handful of counts. The rearrangement links TRBV4-2 to TRBJ2-3; TRBD2 aligns across 10 bases. Losses at the gene ends were 4 bases for V and 3 bases for J; bases not matched to a gene: 13. The CDR3 sequence is 18 residues long. Germline lookup yields CDR1 LGHNA and CDR2 YNFKEQ. This CDR3 reads CASSPRNGIAGGTDTQYF. The CDR3 nucleotides read TGTGCCAGCAGCCCCCGAAACGGCATAGCGGGGGGAACAGATACGCAGTATTTT.

The chain combines TRBV19 with TRBJ1-6; 7 bases align to TRBD1. This CDR3 has 16 amino acids. CDR1 and CDR2 (germline): LNHDA, SQIVND (reference sequence). V lost 6 bases to trimming and J lost 8 bases; unmatched junction nucleotides: 13. Here the CDR3 DNA reads TGTGCCAGTAGGAAACAGGGGCCGGTAATTGATTCACCCCTCCACTTT. Protein: CASRKQGPVIDSPLHF.